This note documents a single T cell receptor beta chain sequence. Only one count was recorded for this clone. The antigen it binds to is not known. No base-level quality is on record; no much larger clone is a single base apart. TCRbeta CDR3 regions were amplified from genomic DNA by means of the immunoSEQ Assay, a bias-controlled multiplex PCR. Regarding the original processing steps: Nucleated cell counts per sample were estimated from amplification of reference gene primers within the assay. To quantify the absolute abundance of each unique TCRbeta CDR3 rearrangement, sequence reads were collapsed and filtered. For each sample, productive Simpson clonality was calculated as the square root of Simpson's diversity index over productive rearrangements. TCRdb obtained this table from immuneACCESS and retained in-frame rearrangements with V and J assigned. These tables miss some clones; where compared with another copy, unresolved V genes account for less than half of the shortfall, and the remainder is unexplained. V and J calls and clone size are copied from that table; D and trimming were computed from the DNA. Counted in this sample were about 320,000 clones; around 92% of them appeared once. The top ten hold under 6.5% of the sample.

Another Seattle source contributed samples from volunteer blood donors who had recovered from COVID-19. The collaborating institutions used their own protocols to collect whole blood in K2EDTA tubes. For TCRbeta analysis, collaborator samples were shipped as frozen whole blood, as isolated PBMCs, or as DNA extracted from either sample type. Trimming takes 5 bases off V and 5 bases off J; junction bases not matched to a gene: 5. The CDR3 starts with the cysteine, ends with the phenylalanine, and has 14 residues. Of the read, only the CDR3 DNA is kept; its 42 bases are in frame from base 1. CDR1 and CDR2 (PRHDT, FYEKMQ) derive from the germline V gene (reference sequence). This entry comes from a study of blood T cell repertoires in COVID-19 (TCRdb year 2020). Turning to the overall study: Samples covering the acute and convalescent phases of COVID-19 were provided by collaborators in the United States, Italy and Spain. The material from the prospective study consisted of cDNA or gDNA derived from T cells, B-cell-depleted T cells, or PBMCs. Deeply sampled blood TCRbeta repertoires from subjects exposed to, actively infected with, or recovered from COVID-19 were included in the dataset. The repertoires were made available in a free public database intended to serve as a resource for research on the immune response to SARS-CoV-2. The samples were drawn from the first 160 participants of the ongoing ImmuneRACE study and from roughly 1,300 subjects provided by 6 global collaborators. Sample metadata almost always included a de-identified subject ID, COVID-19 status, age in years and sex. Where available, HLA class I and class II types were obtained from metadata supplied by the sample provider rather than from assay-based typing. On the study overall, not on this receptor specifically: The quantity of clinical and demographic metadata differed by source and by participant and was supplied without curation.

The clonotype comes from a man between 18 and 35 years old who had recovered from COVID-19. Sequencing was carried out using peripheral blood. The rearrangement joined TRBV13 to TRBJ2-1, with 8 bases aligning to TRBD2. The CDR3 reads CASSPKTSDNEQFF. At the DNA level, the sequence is TGTGCCAGCAGCCCCAAGACTAGCGACAATGAGCAGTTCTTC.